A single sample is the source of the 26 T cell receptor beta chains below, sequenced in a study of OX40 agonist ivuxolimab in advanced cancers. Method: immunoSEQ multiplex PCR; TCRdb's copy keeps in-frame clones and lacks some. The sample records tens of thousands of clones, roughly 87% being singletons. The sample consisted of CD4+ or CD8+ T cells sorted from blood, taken in a trial of the OX40 agonist ivuxolimab. These receptors came from an adult with an advanced solid tumor such as melanoma, head and neck, liver or kidney cancer.

The V gene is TRBV2, the J gene TRBJ1-1; the D is unclear. The CDR3 is 14 residues long. Germline lookup yields CDR1 SNHLY and CDR2 FYNNEI. Deletions cut 3 bases from V and 1 base from J, with 9 bases between. Here the CDR3 reads CASSDGRWNTEAFF. The CDR3 DNA is TGTGCCAGCAGTGACGGTAGGTGGAACACTGAAGCTTTCTTT.

This clone was counted a few times. V gene TRBV10-2 combines with J gene TRBJ2-7; 12 bases map to TRBD2. CDR3 length equals 15 residues. Germline assignment: CDR1 WSHSY and CDR2 SAAADI. V shed 3 bases and J 8 bases; nucleotides not matched to a gene: 8. For the CDR3, the DNA is TGCGCCAGCAGTGATTACGGGACTAGCGGGTTCCAGCAGTACTTC. Amino acid sequence: CASSDYGTSGFQQYF.

This chain connects TRBV6-1 to TRBJ1-2; the D gene is possibly TRBD1 (5 bases). Germline V gene lookup returns CDR1 MNHNS and CDR2 SASEGT. This CDR3 contains 13 residues. The V end lost 8 bases, the J end lost 7 bases, and 17 bases lay between the germline ends. DNA of the CDR3: TGTGCCAGCGCGGAACGCAGGGATCGTGGCTACACCTTC. Its protein product is CASAERRDRGYTF.

This clone turned up a few times. The DNA for the CDR3 is TGTGCCAGCAGTTTGCGGACGCGGACAGGGGAGCCCCAGCATTTT. Amino acid sequence: CASSLRTRTGEPQHF. The V and J genes are TRBV28 and TRBJ1-5, with 9 bases matching TRBD1. CDR1 MDHEN and CDR2 SYDVKM come from the germline V gene. V gave up 3 bases and J gave up 8 bases; unmatched junction bases: 8. The CDR3 sequence is 15 residues long. Full variable domain (missing parts from reference TRBV28 and TRBJ1-5): DVKVTQSSRYLVKRTGEKVFLECVQDMDHENMFWYRQDPGLGLRLIYFSYDVKMKEKGDIPEGYSVSREKKERFSLILESASTNQTSMYLCASSLRTRTGEPQHFGDGTRLSIL.

Concerning this clone itself: At one end, the junction sequence differs from germline, possibly due to a read error. This chain uses TRBV19 with TRBJ2-1, with TRBD1 matching over 7 bases. Per germline, CDR1 LNHDA and CDR2 SQIVND (reference sequence). The CDR3 is 16 residues long. CDR3 sequence: CASSIGGRGIHNEQFF. In DNA form, the CDR3 reads TGTGCCAGCAGTATAGGTGGCAGGGGGATCCACAATGAGCAGTTCTTC. The full variable domain, in which reference TRBV19 and TRBJ2-1 provide the parts outside the CDR3, is DGGITQSPKYLFRKEGQNVTLSCEQNLNHDAMYWYRQDPGQGLRLIYYSQIVNDFQKGDIAEGYSVSREKKESFPLTVTSAQKNPTAFYLCASSIGGRGIHNEQFFGPGTRLTVL.

V usage is TRBV6-1 and J usage is TRBJ1-2; no clear D gene. The CDR3 contains 12 residues. Per germline, CDR1 MNHNS and CDR2 SASEGT. V lost 2 bases and J lost 5, with 6 bases in between. The CDR3 DNA follows: TGTGCCAGCAGTGAACCAGGATATGGCTACACCTTC. This translates into CASSEPGYGYTF.

This chain joins TRBV19 and TRBJ2-2, with 13 bases identical to TRBD2. The CDR3 length is 19 residues. The junction had 11 bases not matched to a gene; V was cut back by 6 bases and J by 1 base. Per germline, CDR1 LNHDA and CDR2 SQIVND (reference sequence). The CDR3 nucleotides read TGTGCCAGTAGACCTCGACTAGCGGGAGGATTTCGGAACACCGGGGAGCTGTTTTTT. Translation: CASRPRLAGGFRNTGELFF.

The gene calls are TRBV7-6 and TRBJ2-1; possible D gene TRBD2, 5 bases. V shed 5 bases and J shed 9 bases, with 11 bases lying between them. Germline CDR1 and CDR2: SGHVS and FNYEAQ. This CDR3 region has 12 residues. The CDR3 loop reads CASSPATTEQFF. The CDR3, as DNA: TGTGCCAGCAGCCCAGCGACTACTGAGCAGTTCTTC.

This chain links TRBV7-8 with TRBJ1-2, with a possible D match to TRBD1 (6 bases). V shed 1 base and J shed 3 bases, with 9 bases lying between them. The CDR3 is 14 residues long. Germline CDR1 is SGHVS and CDR2 is FQNEAQ. The DNA for the CDR3 is TGTGCCAGCAGCTTAGATCACAGGGACTATGGCTACACCTTC. As protein: CASSLDHRDYGYTF.

About this clone: Germline and junction disagree at one end, which may indicate a read error. The chain is built from TRBV10-3 and TRBJ2-7; the D gene is possibly TRBD2 (5 bases). The CDR3 consists of 11 residues. Germline V lookup: CDR1 ENHRY, CDR2 SYGVKD. In nucleotides, the CDR3 is TGTGCCATCCGTGACTACGAGGAGCAGTACTTC. The encoded protein is CAIRDYEEQYF.

V and J are TRBV15 and TRBJ2-5; D gene ambiguous. Germline CDR1 and CDR2: LNHNV and YYDKDF (reference sequence). This CDR3 contains 16 residues. Trimming shortened V by 1 base and J by 5 bases, and 17 bases separated the two germline ends. Written as DNA, the CDR3 is TGTGCCACCAGCAGAGTGGTGGCGGAGCCCTGGGAGACCCAGTACTTC. It translates to CATSRVVAEPWETQYF. The full variable domain, rest sourced from reference TRBV15 and TRBJ2-5, is DAMVIQNPRYQVTQFGKPVTLSCSQTLNHNVMYWYQQKSSQAPKLLFHYYDKDFNNEADTPDNFQSRRPNTSFCFLDIRSPGLGDTAMYLCATSRVVAEPWETQYFGPGTRLLVL.

The chain carries TRBV5-1 and TRBJ2-1; 14 nucleotides align to TRBD2. The CDR3 is 20 amino acids. Germline V gene lookup returns CDR1 SGHRS and CDR2 YFSETQ. The J segment lost 0 bases and the V segment lost 3 bases, leaving 11 bases of the junction unmatched. CDR3 coding DNA: TGCGCCAGCAGCTCCCCGGGACTAGCGGGAGTGGTGGCCTCCTACAATGAGCAGTTCTTC. Translation gives CASSSPGLAGVVASYNEQFF.

The rearrangement joins TRBV4-2 to TRBJ1-1; unclear D gene. Deletions cut 2 bases from V and 9 bases from J, with 10 bases between. Germline CDR1 is LGHNA and CDR2 is YNFKEQ. There are 12 residues in the CDR3. Written as DNA, the CDR3 is TGTGCCAGCAGCCAATCAGGCGCTCAAGCTTTCTTT. Residues: CASSQSGAQAFF.

The rearrangement uses TRBV5-1 and TRBJ2-5; 12 bases align to TRBD2. Trimming at V came to 1 base and at J to 2 bases, leaving 3 bases not matched to a gene. This CDR3 contains 16 residues. Germline V CDR1 and CDR2: SGHRS, YFSETQ. The CDR3 loop reads CASSLPTSGGQETQYF. CDR3 DNA sequence: TGCGCCAGCAGCTTGCCGACTAGCGGGGGACAAGAGACCCAGTACTTC.

This clone was observed a few times. The chain has TRBV2 and TRBJ1-5; TRBD1 is a possible D gene (5 bases). The CDR3 totals 15 residues. V was clipped by 2 bases and J by 5 bases, with 13 bases between them. Germline values: CDR1 SNHLY, CDR2 FYNNEI. The CDR3 is CASSEQGPGYQPQHF. The CDR3 coding sequence is TGTGCCAGCAGTGAACAGGGTCCGGGGTATCAGCCCCAGCATTTT.

The chain carries TRBV6-1 and TRBJ1-3; the D is unclear. V was cut by 7 bases and J by 3 bases, with 7 bases left in between. From germline, CDR1 is MNHNS and CDR2 SASEGT. This CDR3 has 12 amino acids. In nucleotides, the CDR3 is TGTGCCAGCAAGTATGGTGGAAACACCATATATTTT. Amino acids: CASKYGGNTIYF.

The chain is built from TRBV18 and TRBJ1-6; the D is unclear. Germline assignment: CDR1 KGHSH and CDR2 LQKENI. This CDR3 has 14 residues. V was shortened by 5 bases and J by 4 bases, with 9 bases between the two germline ends. CDR3 protein: CASSSDGYNSPLHF. The CDR3, as DNA: TGTGCCAGCTCATCCGACGGTTATAATTCACCCCTCCACTTT.

The rearrangement joins TRBV6-5 to TRBJ1-1; D not certain. The CDR3 covers 15 residues. Germline assignment: CDR1 MNHEY and CDR2 SVGAGI. V was pared by 0 bases and J by 4 bases, with 12 bases between. The CDR3 nucleotides read TGTGCCAGCAGTTACTCCTTGGGTGTGGGCACTGAAGCTTTCTTT. As protein: CASSYSLGVGTEAFF.

This chain links TRBV19 with TRBJ2-1; a possible D gene is TRBD2 (6 bases). The CDR3 covers 15 residues. V lost 2 bases to trimming and J lost 7 bases, with 15 bases between them. Germline loops: CDR1 LNHDA, CDR2 SQIVND (reference sequence). The chain's CDR3 is CASSIRSGEWNEQFF. In DNA, the CDR3 is TGTGCCAGTAGTATAAGATCGGGAGAGTGGAATGAGCAGTTCTTC.

This clone is a singleton in its sample. The chain combines TRBV5-6 with TRBJ1-3; D not resolved. V dropped 3 bases and J dropped 0 bases, with 10 bases sitting between them. There are 15 residues in the CDR3. Per the germline V gene, CDR1 is SGHDT and CDR2 is YYEEEE. This CDR3 is CASSSRPASGNTIYF. CDR3 bases: TGTGCCAGCAGCTCCCGACCGGCCTCTGGAAACACCATATATTTT.

The chain combines TRBV18 with TRBJ2-6; a weak D match, TRBD2 (5 bases). Germline lookup yields CDR1 KGHSH and CDR2 LQKENI. This CDR3 has 15 amino acids. V lost 10 bases and J 0 bases, leaving 13 bases between the germline ends. The CDR3 loop reads CATSGVSSGANVLTF. The CDR3 nucleotides read TGTGCCACATCCGGGGTTAGCTCTGGGGCCAACGTCCTGACTTTC.

The rearrangement joins TRBV5-1 to TRBJ2-4; 8 bases fit TRBD2. Losses at the gene ends were 3 bases for V and 2 bases for J; bases not matched to a gene: 4. CDR3 size: 15 residues. Germline CDR1 reads SGHRS; CDR2 reads YFSETQ. The CDR3 DNA follows: TGCGCCAGCAGCTCAGCGGGAGCTACCAAAAACATTCAGTACTTC. Protein product: CASSSAGATKNIQYF. Drawing the rest from reference TRBV5-1 and TRBJ2-4, the complete variable domain is KAGVTQTPRYLIKTRGQQVTLSCSPISGHRSVSWYQQTPGQGLQFLFEYFSETQRNKGNFPGRFSGRQFSNSRSEMNVSTLELGDSALYLCASSSAGATKNIQYFGAGTRLSVL.

The V gene is TRBV7-2, the J gene TRBJ2-7; D remains unclear. The CDR3 consists of 13 residues. CDR1 and CDR2 from the germline V gene are SGHTA and FQGNSA. With 4 bases removed from V and 4 bases from J, the gap between germline ends came to 11 bases. CDR3 protein: CASSSASSYEQYF. In DNA form, the CDR3 reads TGTGCCAGCAGCTCAGCTTCATCTTACGAGCAGTACTTC.

J is TRBJ1-2 and V is TRBV5-1, with 7 bases lining up with TRBD1. This CDR3 comprises 14 residues. Germline CDR1 reads SGHRS; CDR2 reads YFSETQ. Germline trimming cut 0 bases from V and 4 bases from J; bases unmatched to any gene: 3. This chain's CDR3 is CASSLADRLYGYTF. In DNA form, the CDR3 reads TGCGCCAGCAGCTTGGCGGACAGGCTCTATGGCTACACCTTC.

The chain joins TRBV25-1 to TRBJ2-7, with D possibly matching TRBD2 (6 bases). Germline CDR1 reads MGHDK; CDR2 reads SYGVNS. The V end lost 6 bases, the J end lost 3 bases, and 15 bases lay between the germline ends. This CDR3 spans 14 amino acids. The CDR3 bases are TGTGCCAGCAGCCCATCAGGACTAATCTACGAGCAGTACTTC. Translated, it gives CASSPSGLIYEQYF.

This clone has a single count. The rearrangement joins TRBV7-2 to TRBJ2-7; D unclear. Trimming stripped 1 base from V and 1 base from J, with 8 bases between. This CDR3 spans 14 amino acids. CDR1 SGHTA and CDR2 FQGNSA come from the germline V gene. For the CDR3, the DNA is TGTGCCAGCAGCTTAGATTTCGGGTCCTACGAGCAGTACTTC. Translated: CASSLDFGSYEQYF.